What follows describes a single TCR beta chain. These data are taken from a study of technical replicates of blood from a few donors. Clones were sequenced by immunoSEQ multiplex PCR, and TCRdb holds only the in-frame ones, with some missing. The sample gives fewer than 90,000 clones, roughly 94% of which show up once; about 0.23% is in the top ten. Sequencing was performed on T cells isolated from PBMCs. The receptor was derived from a human donor in good health.

CDR3 sequence: CASRGQGPSEAFF. The DNA of the CDR3 is TGCGCCAGCAGGGGACAGGGGCCTTCTGAAGCTTTCTTT. The rearrangement uses TRBV5-1 and TRBJ1-1; TRBD1 matches at 10 bases. The trim removed 5 bases at V and 6 bases at J, leaving 4 bases unmatched. The CDR3 covers 13 residues. Looked up from germline, CDR1 is SGHRS and CDR2 is YFSETQ.